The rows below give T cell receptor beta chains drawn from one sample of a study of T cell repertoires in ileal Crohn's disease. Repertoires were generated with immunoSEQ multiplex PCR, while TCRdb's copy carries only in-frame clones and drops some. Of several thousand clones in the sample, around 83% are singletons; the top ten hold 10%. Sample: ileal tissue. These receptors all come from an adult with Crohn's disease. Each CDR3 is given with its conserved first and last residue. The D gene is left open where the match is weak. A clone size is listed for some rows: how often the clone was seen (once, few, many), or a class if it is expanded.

CASSFRQGALLSYNEQFF TGTGCCAGCAGTTTCAGACAGGGGGCCTTATTATCCTACAATGAGCAGTTCTTC TRBJ2-1 TRBV27 TRBD1 -
CAIRGMTRGEQYF TGTGCCATCAGGGGAATGACTAGGGGCGAGCAGTACTTC TRBJ2-7 TRBV10-3 - -
CASSLEGGFNIYEQFF TGCGCCAGCAGCTTGGAGGGAGGGTTTAATATCTATGAGCAGTTCTTC TRBJ2-1 TRBV5-1 TRBD2 -
CASRGVAFEGYTF TGTGCCAGCAGAGGGGTTGCCTTTGAGGGCTACACCTTC TRBJ1-2 TRBV2 - -
CAISESGPDTQYF TGTGCCATCAGTGAGTCGGGGCCAGATACGCAGTATTTT TRBJ2-3 TRBV10-3 - -
CASSQASGGTKNIQYF TGCGCCAGCAGCCAGGCCTCGGGGGGAACCAAAAACATTCAGTACTTC TRBJ2-4 TRBV4-1 TRBD2 -
CASSQDSNSPLHF TGTGCCAGCAGCCAGGACAGTAATTCACCCCTCCACTTT TRBJ1-6 TRBV6-4 - -
CASSFRLQGMNTEAFF TGTGCCAGCAGTTTCAGACTCCAGGGTATGAACACTGAAGCTTTCTTT TRBJ1-1 TRBV27 - -
CSVRTSGGASDTQYF TGCAGCGTCCGGACTAGCGGGGGGGCTTCAGATACGCAGTATTTT TRBJ2-3 TRBV29-1 TRBD2 -
CASSVVSSLMGGANVLTF TGTGCCAGCAGCGTAGTGTCGTCCCTCATGGGAGGGGCCAACGTCCTGACTTTC TRBJ2-6 TRBV9 - -
CASRQSLNTGELFF TGTGCCAGTCGACAGTCTCTGAACACCGGGGAGCTGTTTTTT TRBJ2-2 TRBV11-2 - -
CASSEEALLYGYTF TGTGCCAGCAGTGAAGAAGCCCTTTTATATGGCTACACCTTC TRBJ1-2 TRBV2 - -
CASSLGVNNIQYF TGTGCCAGCAGCCTAGGGGTGAACAACATTCAGTACTTC TRBJ2-4 TRBV7-9 - -
CSVGGDGKGSYEQYF TGCAGCGTTGGGGGGGACGGTAAAGGCTCCTACGAGCAGTACTTC TRBJ2-7 TRBV29-1 - -
CASSVVAGTYNEQFF TGTGCCAGCAGCGTAGTAGCGGGCACCTACAATGAGCAGTTCTTC TRBJ2-1 TRBV9 TRBD2 -
CASSVGTVNTEAFF TGCGCCAGCAGTGTAGGGACGGTAAACACTGAAGCTTTCTTT TRBJ1-1 TRBV10-2 - -
CASSFARNTEAFF TGTGCCAGCAGCTTTGCGCGGAACACTGAAGCTTTCTTT TRBJ1-1 TRBV7-2 - once
CASSFGDRDNSPLHF TGTGCCAGCAGCTTCGGGGACAGGGATAATTCACCCCTCCACTTT TRBJ1-6 TRBV7-2 TRBD1 -
CASSLSRHTDTQYF TGTGCCAGCAGCCTTTCGCGGCACACAGATACGCAGTATTTT TRBJ2-3 TRBV14 - medium-sized
CASSRGYSYEQYF TGTGCCAGCAGCCGCGGATACTCCTACGAGCAGTACTTC TRBJ2-7 TRBV7-9 - -